This TCR beta chain was sequenced during a study of blood T cells in healthy people across ages. Germline values: CDR1 MGHRA, CDR2 YSYEKL. The CDR3 is 12 residues long. V gave up 0 bases and J gave up 14 bases, with 12 bases separating them. A J-beta primer mix and a sample-barcoded 5' primer were used in a second PCR of roughly 6 to 12 cycles. TCRdb analysed the 5' RACE reads with MiXCR anew, one entry per CDR3 protein. The sample holds 1.5 million to 2 million distinct CDR3 sequences, about 50% seen once. Study findings and constraints: Older individuals had lower TCR beta diversity per million T cells (the decline was roughly linear).

As to this clonotype: Its antigen is currently unknown.

This receptor was taken from a middle-aged woman in good health. Sample: blood. The rearrangement links TRBV4-1 to TRBJ2-3; D remains ambiguous. CDR3 coding DNA: TGCGCCAGCAGCCAAGAGTTCAGCATTAGGTATTTT. The encoded protein is CASSQEFSIRYF.